The clone carrying this T cell receptor (beta chain) appeared a single time. RNA transcripts gave rise to amplified TCR beta CDR3 regions. HTBI primers were employed in a first-round RT-PCR of the TCR CDR3. TCRdb ran MiXCR on the multiplex PCR reads and lists one entry per CDR3 protein. This table holds roughly 580,000 distinct CDR3 sequences, about half found once. The sample originates from a study of T cells in Graves' hyperthyroidism and ophthalmopathy. This CDR3 spans 14 amino acids. Germline V gene lookup returns CDR1 SGHRS and CDR2 YFSETQ. The ends were cut back, 5 bases at V and 4 bases at J, with 12 bases in the middle. An absence of ophthalmopathy progression within 18 months meant stable Graves' hyperthyroidism. Exclusion of a patient resulted from uncontrolled infection, other autoimmune disease, pregnancy or lactation.

The sequence came from a young woman with Graves' hyperthyroidism. Material for sequencing was peripheral blood or thyroid tissue (not recorded which). The chain uses TRBV5-1 and TRBJ2-2; D not certain. Here the CDR3 DNA reads TGCGCCAGCAGGGAAGTCTCGGGCACCGGGGAGCTGTTTTTT. Amino acid sequence: CASREVSGTGELFF. Drawing the rest from reference TRBV5-1 and TRBJ2-2, the complete variable domain is KAGVTQTPRYLIKTRGQQVTLSCSPISGHRSVSWYQQTPGQGLQFLFEYFSETQRNKGNFPGRFSGRQFSNSRSEMNVSTLELGDSALYLCASREVSGTGELFFGEGSRLTVL.